These T cell receptor beta chains were read from a single sample in a study of T cells after yellow fever vaccination. Using its own MiXCR run on the 5' RACE reads, TCRdb lists one record per CDR3 protein. Here the sample spans more than 300,000 distinct CDR3 sequences, around a tenth being singletons. The source was CD4+ T cells sorted from PBMCs, collected 45 days after the yellow fever booster vaccination. All receptors derive from a man in his late teens or twenties who received the YFV17D yellow fever vaccine. CDR3s include the opening cysteine and the closing phenylalanine or tryptophan. Fields, in order: D gene, V gene, clone size, J gene, CDR3 DNA, CDR3 protein. A D gene is named only where the DNA matches it firmly. Not every row has a clone size; where given, it reads once, few, many or a size class.

D gene: .
V gene: TRBV9
clone size: few
J gene: TRBJ2-2
CDR3 DNA: TGTGCCAGCAGCCCCCGATTGGGCACCGGGGAGCTGTTTTTT
CDR3 protein: CASSPRLGTGELFF

D gene: .
V gene: TRBV6-5
clone size: few
J gene: TRBJ1-2
CDR3 DNA: TGTGCCAGCAGTCCAGGGTCTGCCTATGGCTACACCTTC
CDR3 protein: CASSPGSAYGYTF

D gene: .
V gene: TRBV12-3/TRBV12-4
clone size: .
J gene: TRBJ2-6
CDR3 DNA: TGTGCCAGCAGTCCTGGATACTCTGGGGCCAACGTCCTGACTTTC
CDR3 protein: CASSPGYSGANVLTF

D gene: .
V gene: TRBV5-6
clone size: .
J gene: TRBJ1-6
CDR3 DNA: TGTGCCAGCAGCCCCAGGAGCTCCTATAATTCACCCCTCCACTTT
CDR3 protein: CASSPRSSYNSPLHF

D gene: .
V gene: TRBV5-1
clone size: many
J gene: TRBJ2-2
CDR3 DNA: TGCGCCAGCAGCGTACAGGGTGACGGGGAGCTGTTTTTT
CDR3 protein: CASSVQGDGELFF

D gene: .
V gene: TRBV7-2
clone size: many
J gene: TRBJ2-5
CDR3 DNA: TGTGCCAGCAGCTTAGCGGCGCAGGAGACCCAGTACTTC
CDR3 protein: CASSLAAQETQYF

D gene: .
V gene: TRBV7-8
clone size: few
J gene: TRBJ1-6
CDR3 DNA: TGTGCCAGCAGTTACAGGGAGAGCTCCTATAATTCACCCCTCCACTTT
CDR3 protein: CASSYRESSYNSPLHF

D gene: TRBD2
V gene: TRBV7-3
clone size: .
J gene: TRBJ2-5
CDR3 DNA: TGTGCCAGCAGCGACAGACTAGCGGGGGTGGAGACCCAGTACTTC
CDR3 protein: CASSDRLAGVETQYF

D gene: .
V gene: TRBV20-1
clone size: .
J gene: TRBJ2-4
CDR3 DNA: TGCAGTGCTAGTGTACAAATTGGGGACATTCAGTACTTC
CDR3 protein: CSASVQIGDIQYF

D gene: TRBD1
V gene: TRBV18
clone size: few
J gene: TRBJ2-7
CDR3 DNA: TGTGCCAGCTCACCTTCGGGACAGGGGAGCTCCTACGAGCAGTACTTC
CDR3 protein: CASSPSGQGSSYEQYF

D gene: .
V gene: TRBV9
clone size: few
J gene: TRBJ1-1
CDR3 DNA: TGTGCCAGCGTCGGACAGTCGGGGACTGAAGCTTTCTTT
CDR3 protein: CASVGQSGTEAFF

D gene: .
V gene: TRBV20-1
clone size: many
J gene: TRBJ2-1
CDR3 DNA: TGCAGTGCGCCGGGGAATGGGCTCTACAATGAGCAGTTCTTC
CDR3 protein: CSAPGNGLYNEQFF

D gene: TRBD1
V gene: TRBV6-1
clone size: few
J gene: TRBJ1-5
CDR3 DNA: TGTGCCAGCGATCCTAGGGGGCTTCAGCCCCAGCATTTT
CDR3 protein: CASDPRGLQPQHF

D gene: .
V gene: TRBV20-1
clone size: few
J gene: TRBJ1-5
CDR3 DNA: TGCAGTGCTAGAGTGGGACAACAGCCCCAGCATTTT
CDR3 protein: CSARVGQQPQHF

D gene: TRBD1
V gene: TRBV20-1
clone size: many
J gene: TRBJ2-1
CDR3 DNA: TGCAGTGCCCCCGACAGGGGTAATGAGCAGTTCTTC
CDR3 protein: CSAPDRGNEQFF

D gene: .
V gene: TRBV6-1
clone size: few
J gene: TRBJ1-2
CDR3 DNA: TGTGCCAGCAGTTCAGATATTATTGATATTTTCTACACCTTC
CDR3 protein: CASSSDIIDIFYTF

D gene: .
V gene: TRBV7-2
clone size: many
J gene: TRBJ2-3
CDR3 DNA: TGTGCCAGCAGCCGTCGGAGGGTGACAGATACGCAGTATTTT
CDR3 protein: CASSRRRVTDTQYF

D gene: .
V gene: TRBV5-1
clone size: .
J gene: TRBJ1-4
CDR3 DNA: TGCGCCAGCAGCCGTGCGGGGCTGAACGAAAAACTGTTTTTT
CDR3 protein: CASSRAGLNEKLFF

D gene: .
V gene: TRBV7-9
clone size: few
J gene: TRBJ2-6
CDR3 DNA: TGTGCCAGCAGCCATAAAACAGGGGCCAACGTCCTGACTTTC
CDR3 protein: CASSHKTGANVLTF

D gene: TRBD1
V gene: TRBV5-1
clone size: many
J gene: TRBJ2-3
CDR3 DNA: TGCGCCAGCAACTTCGGACAGGGTGGTACAGATACGCAGTATTTT
CDR3 protein: CASNFGQGGTDTQYF

D gene: TRBD1
V gene: TRBV20-1
clone size: .
J gene: TRBJ1-6
CDR3 DNA: TGCAGTGCTAGGGGCGACAGGGTATATTCACCCCTCCACTTT
CDR3 protein: CSARGDRVYSPLHF

D gene: .
V gene: TRBV19
clone size: .
J gene: TRBJ2-1
CDR3 DNA: TGTGCCAGTAGTCTCCGACTGGGCGTGAACTACAATGAGCAGTTCTTC
CDR3 protein: CASSLRLGVNYNEQFF

D gene: .
V gene: TRBV27
clone size: few
J gene: TRBJ1-6
CDR3 DNA: TGTGCCAGCAGTCAAAGAACGGTTGGTCCCCTCCACTTT
CDR3 protein: CASSQRTVGPLHF

D gene: .
V gene: TRBV4-2
clone size: few
J gene: TRBJ1-2
CDR3 DNA: TGTGCCAGCAGCCAAGATACGGTCTATGGCTACACCTTC
CDR3 protein: CASSQDTVYGYTF

D gene: TRBD2
V gene: TRBV7-2
clone size: few
J gene: TRBJ2-2
CDR3 DNA: TGTGCCAGCAGCTCCCTAGCGGGGGGAACCGGGGAGCTGTTTTTT
CDR3 protein: CASSSLAGGTGELFF

D gene: .
V gene: TRBV7-2
clone size: .
J gene: TRBJ2-2
CDR3 DNA: TGTGCCAGCAGCCCACGGACAGTTGAGGCCGGGGAGCTGTTTTTT
CDR3 protein: CASSPRTVEAGELFF

D gene: TRBD2
V gene: TRBV7-2
clone size: .
J gene: TRBJ2-5
CDR3 DNA: TGTGCCAGCAGCTCCCGGACTAGCGGGGGGAGCTCAGGCGAGACCCAGTACTTC
CDR3 protein: CASSSRTSGGSSGETQYF

D gene: .
V gene: TRBV5-6
clone size: few
J gene: TRBJ2-7
CDR3 DNA: TGTGCCAGCAGCTTTCGGTGGAGCTCCTACGAGCAGTACTTC
CDR3 protein: CASSFRWSSYEQYF

D gene: TRBD1
V gene: TRBV20-1
clone size: few
J gene: TRBJ2-7
CDR3 DNA: TGCAGTGCCAGATACAGGGGCGACGAGCAGTACTTC
CDR3 protein: CSARYRGDEQYF

D gene: .
V gene: TRBV10-3
clone size: .
J gene: TRBJ2-7
CDR3 DNA: TGTGCCATCATGGCAGGGCAGGGGGGTGCCTACGAGCAGTACTTC
CDR3 protein: CAIMAGQGGAYEQYF

D gene: .
V gene: TRBV7-2
clone size: few
J gene: TRBJ1-5
CDR3 DNA: TGTGCCAGCAGCTTAGCTCAGAACCAGCCCCAGCATTTT
CDR3 protein: CASSLAQNQPQHF

D gene: .
V gene: TRBV19
clone size: .
J gene: TRBJ2-2
CDR3 DNA: TGTGCCAGTAAAGTGGCTAGCGTGAACACCGGGGAGCTGTTTTTT
CDR3 protein: CASKVASVNTGELFF